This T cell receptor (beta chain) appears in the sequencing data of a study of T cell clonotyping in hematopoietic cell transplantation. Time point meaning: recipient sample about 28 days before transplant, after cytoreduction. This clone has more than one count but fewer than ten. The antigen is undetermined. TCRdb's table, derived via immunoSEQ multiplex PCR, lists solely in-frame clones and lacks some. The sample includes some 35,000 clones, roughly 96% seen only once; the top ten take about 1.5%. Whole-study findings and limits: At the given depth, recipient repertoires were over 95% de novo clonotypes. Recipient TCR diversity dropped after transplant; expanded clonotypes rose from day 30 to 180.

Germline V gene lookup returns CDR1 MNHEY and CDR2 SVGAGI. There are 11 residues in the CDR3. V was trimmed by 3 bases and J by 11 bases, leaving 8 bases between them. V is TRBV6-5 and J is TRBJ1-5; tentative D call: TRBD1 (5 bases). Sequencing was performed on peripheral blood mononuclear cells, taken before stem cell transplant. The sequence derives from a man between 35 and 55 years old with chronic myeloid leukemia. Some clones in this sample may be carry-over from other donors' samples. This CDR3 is CASSYKGTQHF. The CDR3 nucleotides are TGTGCCAGCAGTTATAAGGGGACCCAGCATTTT.